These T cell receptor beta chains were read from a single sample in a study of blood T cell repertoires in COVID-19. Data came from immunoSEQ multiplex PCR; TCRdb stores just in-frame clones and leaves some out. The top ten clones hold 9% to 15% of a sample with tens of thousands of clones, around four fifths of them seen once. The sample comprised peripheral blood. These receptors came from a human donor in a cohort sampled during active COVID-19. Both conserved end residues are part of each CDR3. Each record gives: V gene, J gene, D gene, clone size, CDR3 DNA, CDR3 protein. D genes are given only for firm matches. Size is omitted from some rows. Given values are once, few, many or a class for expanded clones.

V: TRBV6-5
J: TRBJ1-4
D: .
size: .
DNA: TGTGCCAGCAGTTACTCGTCAGGAGGAAAACTGTTTTTT
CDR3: CASSYSSGGKLFF

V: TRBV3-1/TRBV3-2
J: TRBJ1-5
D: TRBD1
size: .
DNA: TGTGCCAGCAGCCAAGCCTTCCGACAGGGGGCACCCCAGCATTTT
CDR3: CASSQAFRQGAPQHF

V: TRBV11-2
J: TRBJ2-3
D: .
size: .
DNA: TGTGCCAGCAGCTTAGAAAGGGGGGGAATTGGCACAGATACGCAGTATTTT
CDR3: CASSLERGGIGTDTQYF

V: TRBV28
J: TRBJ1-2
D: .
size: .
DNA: TGTGCCAGCAGTTTCAGGGAAGACGATGGCTACACCTTC
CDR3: CASSFREDDGYTF

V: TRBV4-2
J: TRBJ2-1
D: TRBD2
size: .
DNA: TGTGCCAGCAGCCAAATCGGGACTAGCGATGAGCAGTTCTTC
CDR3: CASSQIGTSDEQFF

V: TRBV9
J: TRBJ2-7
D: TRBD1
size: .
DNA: TGTGCCAGCAGCGGACAGGGCGCCTACGAGCAGTACTTC
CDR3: CASSGQGAYEQYF

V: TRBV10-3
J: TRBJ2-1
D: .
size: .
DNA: TGTGCCATCAGTGGAGAACAGAGCTCCTACAATGAGCAGTTCTTC
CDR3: CAISGEQSSYNEQFF

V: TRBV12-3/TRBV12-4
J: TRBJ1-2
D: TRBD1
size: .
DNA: TGTGCCAGCAGTTTTCAGGGGGCTGGTGGCTACACCTTC
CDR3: CASSFQGAGGYTF

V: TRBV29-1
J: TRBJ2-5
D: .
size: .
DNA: TGCAGCGTTCGGTCGCGGAGAGGGGAGACCCAGTACTTC
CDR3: CSVRSRRGETQYF

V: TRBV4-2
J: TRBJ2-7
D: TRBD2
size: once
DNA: TGTGCCAGCAGCCACCCGGGGGGGGTAGCGGGAGGAGGCTCCTACGAGCAGTACTTC
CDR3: CASSHPGGVAGGGSYEQYF

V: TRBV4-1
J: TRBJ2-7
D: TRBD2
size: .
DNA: TGCGCCAGCAGCCAAGGGGCTAGCGGATATACCTACGAGCAGTACTTC
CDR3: CASSQGASGYTYEQYF